What follows is one T cell receptor beta chain and its context. There were no recent acute infections or vaccinations among the donors, who were healthy HIV-negative adults. The data were taken from a study of shared clonotypes between healthy human individuals. Trimming took 2 bases from V and 4 from J; bases not matched to a gene: 8. Germline V gives CDR1 ENHRY, CDR2 SYGVKD. The CDR3 spans 16 residues. Method: immunoSEQ multiplex PCR; TCRdb's copy keeps in-frame clones and lacks some. The sample has 2.5 million or so clones, about 92% seen once. The chain has TRBV10-3 and TRBJ1-5, with 7 bases matching TRBD1. The TCR originated in a man aged 18 to 30 in good health. Sequenced material: naive CD4+ T cells sorted from blood. The subset here: CD45RA+ positively selected. The CDR3, as DNA: TGTGCCATCAGTGAGGGCCCCGGACAGGCGAATCAGCCCCAGCATTTT. It yields the protein CAISEGPGQANQPQHF.